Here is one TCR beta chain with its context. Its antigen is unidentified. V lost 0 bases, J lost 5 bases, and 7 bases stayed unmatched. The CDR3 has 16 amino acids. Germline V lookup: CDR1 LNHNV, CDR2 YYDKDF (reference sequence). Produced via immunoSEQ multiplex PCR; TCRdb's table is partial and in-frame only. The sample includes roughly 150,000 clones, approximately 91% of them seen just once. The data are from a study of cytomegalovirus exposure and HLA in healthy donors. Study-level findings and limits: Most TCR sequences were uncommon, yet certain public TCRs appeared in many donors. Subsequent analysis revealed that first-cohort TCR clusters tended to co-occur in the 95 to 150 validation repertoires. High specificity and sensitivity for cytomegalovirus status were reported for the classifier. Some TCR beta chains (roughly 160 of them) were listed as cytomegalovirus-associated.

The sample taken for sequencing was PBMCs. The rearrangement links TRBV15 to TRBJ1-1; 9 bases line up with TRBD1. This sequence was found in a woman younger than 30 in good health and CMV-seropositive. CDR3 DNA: TGTGCCACCAGCAGAGATTACAGGGGGCAGGGGACTGAAGCTTTCTTT. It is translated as CATSRDYRGQGTEAFF.